This T cell receptor (beta chain) was retrieved from a study of naive and memory T cell subsets. The V gene lost 3 bases and the J gene lost 1 base, with 10 bases spanning the gap. This CDR3 is built from 15 residues. An oligonucleotide containing a UMI was ligated to the 3' end of TCR cDNA. Amplification of ligated cDNA took four PCR rounds with SP2 and nested alpha and beta constant primers. TCRdb analysed the 5' RACE reads with MiXCR anew, one entry per CDR3 protein. The sample includes roughly 62,000 distinct CDR3 sequences, 8% of them seen just once. This clonotype was detected a few times. The V and J genes are TRBV12-3 or TRBV12-4 and TRBJ1-3; D not certain. This receptor was identified in a female donor in good health. The CDR3 here is CASSLYGLSGNTIYF. CDR3 coding DNA: TGTGCCAGCAGTTTGTACGGGCTATCTGGAAACACCATATATTTT.